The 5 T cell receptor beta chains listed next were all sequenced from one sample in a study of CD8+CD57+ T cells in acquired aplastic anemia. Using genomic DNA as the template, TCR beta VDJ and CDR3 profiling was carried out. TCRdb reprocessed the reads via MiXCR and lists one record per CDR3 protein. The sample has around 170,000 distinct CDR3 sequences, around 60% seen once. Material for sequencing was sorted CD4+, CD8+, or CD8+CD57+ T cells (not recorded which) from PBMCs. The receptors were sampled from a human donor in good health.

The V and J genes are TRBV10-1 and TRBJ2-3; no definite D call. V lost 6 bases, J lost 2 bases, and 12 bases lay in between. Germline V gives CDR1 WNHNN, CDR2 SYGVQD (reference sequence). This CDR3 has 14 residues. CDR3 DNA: TGCGCCAGCAGCTTTCTCGAAAACACAGATACGCAGTATTTT. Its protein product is CASSFLENTDTQYF.

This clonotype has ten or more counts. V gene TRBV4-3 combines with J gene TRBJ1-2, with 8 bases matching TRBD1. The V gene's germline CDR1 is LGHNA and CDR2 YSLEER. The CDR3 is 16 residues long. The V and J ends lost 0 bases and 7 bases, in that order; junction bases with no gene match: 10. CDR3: CASSQENVGQGAGYTF. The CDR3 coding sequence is TGCGCCAGCAGCCAAGAGAATGTCGGACAGGGTGCTGGCTACACCTTC.

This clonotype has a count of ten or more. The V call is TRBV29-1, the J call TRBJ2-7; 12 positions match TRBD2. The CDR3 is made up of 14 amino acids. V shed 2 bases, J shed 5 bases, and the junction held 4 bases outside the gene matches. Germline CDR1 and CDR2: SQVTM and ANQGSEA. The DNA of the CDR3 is TGCAGCGTTGAACTAGCGGGAGGGGGCGACGAGCAGTACTTC. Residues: CSVELAGGGDEQYF.

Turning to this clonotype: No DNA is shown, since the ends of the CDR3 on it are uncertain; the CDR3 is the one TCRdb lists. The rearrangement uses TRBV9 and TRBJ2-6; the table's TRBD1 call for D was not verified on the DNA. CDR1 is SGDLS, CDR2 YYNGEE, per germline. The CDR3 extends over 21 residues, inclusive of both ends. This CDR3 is CASSPPGDRLHFGNGANVLTF.

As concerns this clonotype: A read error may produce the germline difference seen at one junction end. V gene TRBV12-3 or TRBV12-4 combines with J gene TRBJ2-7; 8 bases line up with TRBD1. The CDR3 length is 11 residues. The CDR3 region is CASSRDRGRDF. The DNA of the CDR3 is TGTGCCAGCAGCCGCGACAGGGGACGGGACTTC.